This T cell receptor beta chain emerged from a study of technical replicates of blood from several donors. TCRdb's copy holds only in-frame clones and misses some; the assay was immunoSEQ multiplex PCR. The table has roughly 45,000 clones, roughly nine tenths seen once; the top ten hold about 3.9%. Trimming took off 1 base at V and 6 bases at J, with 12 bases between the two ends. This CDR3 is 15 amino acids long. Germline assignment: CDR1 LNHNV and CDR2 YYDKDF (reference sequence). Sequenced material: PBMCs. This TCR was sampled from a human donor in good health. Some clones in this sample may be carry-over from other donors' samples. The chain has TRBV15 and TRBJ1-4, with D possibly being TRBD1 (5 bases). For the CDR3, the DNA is TGTGCCACCAGCAGAGTACCCGGGGGAGATGAAAAACTGTTTTTT. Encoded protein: CATSRVPGGDEKLFF.